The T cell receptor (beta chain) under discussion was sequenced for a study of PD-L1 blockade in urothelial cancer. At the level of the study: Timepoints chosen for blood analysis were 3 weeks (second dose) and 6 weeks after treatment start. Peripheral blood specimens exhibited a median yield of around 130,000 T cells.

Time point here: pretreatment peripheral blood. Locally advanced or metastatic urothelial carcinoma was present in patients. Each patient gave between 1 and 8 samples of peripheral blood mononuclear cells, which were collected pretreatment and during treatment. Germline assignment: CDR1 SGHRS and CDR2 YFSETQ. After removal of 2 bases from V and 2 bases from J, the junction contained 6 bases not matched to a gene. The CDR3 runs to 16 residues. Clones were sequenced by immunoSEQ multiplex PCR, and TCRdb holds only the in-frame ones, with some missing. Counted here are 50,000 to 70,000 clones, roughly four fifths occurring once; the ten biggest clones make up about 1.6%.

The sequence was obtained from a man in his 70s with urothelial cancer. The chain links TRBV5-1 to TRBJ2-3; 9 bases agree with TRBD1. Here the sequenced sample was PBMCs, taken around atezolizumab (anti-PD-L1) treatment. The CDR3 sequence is CASSLVGQGITDTQYF. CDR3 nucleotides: TGCGCCAGCAGCTTAGTAGGACAGGGGATCACAGATACGCAGTATTTT.